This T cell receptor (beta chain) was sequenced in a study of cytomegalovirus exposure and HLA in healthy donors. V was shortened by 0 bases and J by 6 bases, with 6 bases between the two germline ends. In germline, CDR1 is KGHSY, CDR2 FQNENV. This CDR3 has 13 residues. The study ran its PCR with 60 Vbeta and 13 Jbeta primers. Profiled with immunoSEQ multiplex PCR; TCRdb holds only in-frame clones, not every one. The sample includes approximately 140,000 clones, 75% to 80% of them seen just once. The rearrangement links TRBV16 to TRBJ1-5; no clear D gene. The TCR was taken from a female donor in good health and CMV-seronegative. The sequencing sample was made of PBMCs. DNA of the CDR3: TGTGCCAGCAGCCAATCCTTTAGTCAGCCCCAGCATTTT. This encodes CASSQSFSQPQHF. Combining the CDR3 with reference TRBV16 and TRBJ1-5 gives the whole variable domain GEEVAQTPKHLVRGEGQKAKLYCAPIKGHSYVFWYQQVLKNEFKFLISFQNENVFDETGMPKERFSAKCLPNSPCSLEIQATKLEDSAVYFCASSQSFSQPQHFGDGTRLSIL.